Below are 3 T cell receptor beta chains sequenced from a single sample in a study of siplizumab effects on memory and regulatory T cells. Produced via immunoSEQ multiplex PCR; TCRdb's table is partial and in-frame only. The sample has about 120,000 clones, 94% seen once. The source material was non-Treg CD4+ T cells sorted from blood. The receptors shown here come from a human donor in good health.

This chain uses TRBV6-6 with TRBJ1-5; D is perhaps TRBD1 (5 bases). Trimming stripped 2 bases from V and 0 bases from J, with 11 bases between. CDR3 length: 16 residues. CDR1 MNHNY and CDR2 SVGAGI come from the germline V gene (reference sequence). The CDR3 loop reads CASSYGGAASNQPQHF. CDR3 nucleotides: TGTGCCAGCAGTTACGGTGGGGCGGCTAGCAATCAGCCCCAGCATTTT.

This chain links TRBV7-6 with TRBJ2-7; the D gene is possibly TRBD1 (5 bases). Germline CDR1 SGHVS, CDR2 FNYEAQ. This CDR3 spans 15 amino acids. The ends were cut back, 5 bases at V and 1 base at J, with 15 bases in the middle. The CDR3 loop reads CASSSLGATSYEQYF. The CDR3 DNA follows: TGTGCCAGCAGCAGCTTAGGGGCCACGTCCTACGAGCAGTACTTC. The variable domain in full, completed from reference TRBV7-6 and TRBJ2-7, reads GAGVSQSPRYKVTKRGQDVALRCDPISGHVSLYWYRQALGQGPEFLTYFNYEAQQDKSGLPNDRFSAERPEGSISTLTIQRTEQRDSAMYRCASSSLGATSYEQYFGPGTRLTVT.

The chain couples TRBV6-1 to TRBJ2-3; D unresolved. CDR3 length: 13 amino acids. Trimming removed 3 bases from V and 3 bases from J, with 7 bases in between. Per the germline V gene, CDR1 is MNHNS and CDR2 is SASEGT. The chain's CDR3 is CASSDLGTDTQYF. In DNA form, the CDR3 reads TGTGCCAGCAGTGACCTGGGAACAGATACGCAGTATTTT.